This TCR beta chain comes out of a study of identical twins. For this clonotype: As yet, its antigen is unknown.

Findings and limits, study-wide: Compared with unrelated sharing, twin-shared out-of-frame alpha sequences had more low-probability sequences.

The V and J ends lost 6 bases and 9 bases respectively, with 21 bases between them. Germline V gene data show CDR1 as LNHNV and CDR2 as YYDKDF (reference sequence). CDR3 length: 14 amino acids. TCRdb re-called the 5' RACE reads through MiXCR, storing one row per CDR3 protein. The profile shows roughly 700,000 distinct CDR3 sequences, 8.6% of them singletons. This sample was shared with a second study, whose subject was yellow fever vaccine responses in identical twins.

Source material: PBMCs. The J gene is TRBJ2-7, the V gene TRBV15; D is perhaps TRBD2 (6 bases). The TCR originated in a young woman in good health. CDR3 region: CATSTGTRLFGQYF. As DNA, the CDR3 is TGTGCCACCAGTACCGGGACTCGTCTTTTTGGGCAGTACTTC.